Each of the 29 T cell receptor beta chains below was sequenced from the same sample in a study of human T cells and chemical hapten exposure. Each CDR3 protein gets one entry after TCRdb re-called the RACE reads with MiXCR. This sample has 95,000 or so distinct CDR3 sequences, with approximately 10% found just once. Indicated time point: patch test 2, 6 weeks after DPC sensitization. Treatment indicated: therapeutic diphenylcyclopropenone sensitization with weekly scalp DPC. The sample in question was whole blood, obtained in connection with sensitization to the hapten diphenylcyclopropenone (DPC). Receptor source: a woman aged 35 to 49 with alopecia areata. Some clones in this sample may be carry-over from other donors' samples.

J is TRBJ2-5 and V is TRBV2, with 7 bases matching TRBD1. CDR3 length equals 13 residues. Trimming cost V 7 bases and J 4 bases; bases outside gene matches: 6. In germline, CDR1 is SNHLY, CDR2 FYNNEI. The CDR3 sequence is CASKGTAGETQYF. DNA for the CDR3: TGTGCCAGCAAAGGGACAGCCGGAGAGACCCAGTACTTC.

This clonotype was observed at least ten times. The CDR3 region is CASSLVPGGGTEAFF. The DNA for the CDR3 is TGTGCCAGCAGCTTAGTACCAGGGGGGGGCACTGAAGCTTTCTTT. V and J are TRBV11-2 and TRBJ1-1; TRBD1 aligns across 7 bases. The CDR3 runs to 15 residues. Germline assignment: CDR1 SGHAT and CDR2 FQNNGV. Losses at the gene ends were 1 base for V and 4 bases for J; bases not matched to a gene: 6.

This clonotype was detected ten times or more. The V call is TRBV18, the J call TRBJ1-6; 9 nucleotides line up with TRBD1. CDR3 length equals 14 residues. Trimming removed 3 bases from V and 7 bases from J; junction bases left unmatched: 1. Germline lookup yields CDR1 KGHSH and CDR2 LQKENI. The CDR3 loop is CASSPDRGNSPLHF. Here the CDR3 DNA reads TGTGCCAGCTCACCGGACAGGGGAAATTCACCCCTCCACTTT.

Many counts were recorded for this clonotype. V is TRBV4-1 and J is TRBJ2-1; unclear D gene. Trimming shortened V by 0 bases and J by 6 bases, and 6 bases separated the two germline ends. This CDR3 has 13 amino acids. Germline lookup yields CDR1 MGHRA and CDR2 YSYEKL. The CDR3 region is CASSQDLGNEQFF. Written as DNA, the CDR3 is TGCGCCAGCAGCCAAGATTTGGGCAATGAGCAGTTCTTC.

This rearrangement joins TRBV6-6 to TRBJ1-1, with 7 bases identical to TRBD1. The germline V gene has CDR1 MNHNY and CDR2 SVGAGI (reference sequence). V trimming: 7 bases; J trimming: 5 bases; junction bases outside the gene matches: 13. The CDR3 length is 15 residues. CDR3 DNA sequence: TGTGCCAGCACCAGAACCGGGACAGAGAAAACTGAAGCTTTCTTT. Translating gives CASTRTGTEKTEAFF.

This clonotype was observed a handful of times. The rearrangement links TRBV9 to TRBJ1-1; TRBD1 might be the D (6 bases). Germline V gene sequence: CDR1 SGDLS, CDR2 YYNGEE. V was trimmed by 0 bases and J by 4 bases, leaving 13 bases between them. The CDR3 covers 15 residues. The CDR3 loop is CASSVERAGVTEAFF. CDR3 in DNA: TGTGCCAGCAGCGTAGAAAGGGCAGGGGTCACTGAAGCTTTCTTT. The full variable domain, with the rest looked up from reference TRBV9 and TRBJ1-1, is DSGVTQTPKHLITATGQRVTLRCSPRSGDLSVYWYQQSLDQGLQFLIQYYNGEERAKGNILERFSAQQFPDLHSELNLSSLELGDSALYFCASSVERAGVTEAFFGQGTRLTVV.

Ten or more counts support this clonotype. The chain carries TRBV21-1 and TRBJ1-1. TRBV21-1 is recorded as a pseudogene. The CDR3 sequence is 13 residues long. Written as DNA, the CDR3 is TGTGCCAGCAAAAGGTCAGGGAACACTGAAGCTTTCTTT. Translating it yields CASKRSGNTEAFF.

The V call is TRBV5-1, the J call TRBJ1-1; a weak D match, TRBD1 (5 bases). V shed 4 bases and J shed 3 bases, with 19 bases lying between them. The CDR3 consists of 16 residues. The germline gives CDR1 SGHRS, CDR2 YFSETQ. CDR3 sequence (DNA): TGCGCCAGCAGCCCGGGGCCGGGAGGGGTCGACACTGAAGCTTTCTTT. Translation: CASSPGPGGVDTEAFF.

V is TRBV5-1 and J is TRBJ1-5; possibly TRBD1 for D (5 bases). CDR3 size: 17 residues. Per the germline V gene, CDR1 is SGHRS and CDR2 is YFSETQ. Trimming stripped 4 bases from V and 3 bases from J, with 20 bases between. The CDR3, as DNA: TGCGCCAGCAGCCCCGGGCTTGGGGGAGAGGACAATCAGCCCCAGCATTTT. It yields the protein CASSPGLGGEDNQPQHF.

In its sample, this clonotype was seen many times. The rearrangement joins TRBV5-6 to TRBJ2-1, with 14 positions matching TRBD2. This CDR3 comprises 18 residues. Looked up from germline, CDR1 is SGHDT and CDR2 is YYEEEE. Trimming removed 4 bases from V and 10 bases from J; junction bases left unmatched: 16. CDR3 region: CASSIRLAGGPTQVEQFF. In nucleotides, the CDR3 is TGTGCCAGCAGCATTAGACTAGCGGGAGGGCCGACGCAGGTGGAGCAGTTCTTC.

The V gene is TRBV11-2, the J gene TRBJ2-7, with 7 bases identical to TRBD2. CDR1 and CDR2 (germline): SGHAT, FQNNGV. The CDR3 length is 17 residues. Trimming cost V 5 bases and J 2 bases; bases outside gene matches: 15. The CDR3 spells CASSRSSRAGTTYEQYF. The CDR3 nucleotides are TGTGCCAGCAGCCGAAGTAGTAGAGCCGGGACTACCTACGAGCAGTACTTC.

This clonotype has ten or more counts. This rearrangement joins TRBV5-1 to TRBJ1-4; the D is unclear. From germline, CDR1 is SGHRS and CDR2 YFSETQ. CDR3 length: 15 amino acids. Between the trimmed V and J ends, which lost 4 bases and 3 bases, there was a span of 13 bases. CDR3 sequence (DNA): TGCGCCAGCAGCCCTTCGTCCCAACCTAATGAAAAACTGTTTTTT. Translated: CASSPSSQPNEKLFF.

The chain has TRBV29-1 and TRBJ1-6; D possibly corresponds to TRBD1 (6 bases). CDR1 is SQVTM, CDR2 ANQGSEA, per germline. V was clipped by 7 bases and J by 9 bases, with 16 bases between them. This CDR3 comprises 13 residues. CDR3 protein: CSAQTGPTSPLHF. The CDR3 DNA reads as TGCAGCGCACAGACAGGCCCGACTTCACCCCTCCACTTT.

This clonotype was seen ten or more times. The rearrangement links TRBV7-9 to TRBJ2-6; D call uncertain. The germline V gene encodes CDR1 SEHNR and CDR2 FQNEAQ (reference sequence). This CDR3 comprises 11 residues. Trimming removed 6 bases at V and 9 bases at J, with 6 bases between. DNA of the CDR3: TGTGCCAGCAGTTTGTTCAACGTCCTGACTTTC. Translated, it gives CASSLFNVLTF.

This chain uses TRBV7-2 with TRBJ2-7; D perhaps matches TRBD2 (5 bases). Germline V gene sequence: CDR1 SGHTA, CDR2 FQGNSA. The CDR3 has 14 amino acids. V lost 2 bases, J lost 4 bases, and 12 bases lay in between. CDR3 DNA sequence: TGTGCCAGCAGCTTATTGGAGGTTAGTTACGAGCAGTACTTC. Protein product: CASSLLEVSYEQYF.

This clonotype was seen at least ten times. CDR3 nucleotide sequence: TGTGCCAGCAGCTTGCCGACAGTCAATTCACCCCTCCACTTT. Its protein is CASSLPTVNSPLHF. The rearrangement joins TRBV5-5 to TRBJ1-6; D might be TRBD1 (5 bases). The CDR3 is 14 residues long. The V and J ends lost 1 base and 7 bases respectively, with 9 bases between them. Germline CDR1 is SGHKS and CDR2 is YYEKEE (reference sequence).

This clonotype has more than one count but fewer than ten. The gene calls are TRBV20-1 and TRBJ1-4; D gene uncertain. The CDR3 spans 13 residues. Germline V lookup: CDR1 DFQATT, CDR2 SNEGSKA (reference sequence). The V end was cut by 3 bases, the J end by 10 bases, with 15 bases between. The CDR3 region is CSASDTILGKLFF. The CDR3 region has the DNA TGCAGTGCTAGCGACACCATCTTGGGAAAACTGTTTTTT.

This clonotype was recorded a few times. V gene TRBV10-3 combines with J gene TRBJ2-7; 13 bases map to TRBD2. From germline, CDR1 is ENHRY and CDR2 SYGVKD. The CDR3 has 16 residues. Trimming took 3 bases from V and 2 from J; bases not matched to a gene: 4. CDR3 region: CAISDPGLAGPYEQYF. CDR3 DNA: TGTGCCATCAGTGACCCGGGACTAGCGGGACCCTACGAGCAGTACTTC.

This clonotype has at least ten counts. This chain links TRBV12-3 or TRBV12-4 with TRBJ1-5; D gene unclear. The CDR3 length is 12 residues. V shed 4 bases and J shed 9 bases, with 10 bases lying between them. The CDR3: CASSSPRSPQHF. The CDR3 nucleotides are TGTGCCAGCAGTTCCCCCCGGTCGCCCCAGCATTTT.

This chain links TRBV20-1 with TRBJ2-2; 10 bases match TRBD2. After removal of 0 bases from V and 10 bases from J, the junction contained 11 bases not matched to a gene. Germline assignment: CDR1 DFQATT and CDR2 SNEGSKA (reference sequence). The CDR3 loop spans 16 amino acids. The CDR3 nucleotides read TGCAGTGCTAGAGAGTCGCTAGCGGGAGAAACCAAGGAGCTGTTTTTT. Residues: CSARESLAGETKELFF.

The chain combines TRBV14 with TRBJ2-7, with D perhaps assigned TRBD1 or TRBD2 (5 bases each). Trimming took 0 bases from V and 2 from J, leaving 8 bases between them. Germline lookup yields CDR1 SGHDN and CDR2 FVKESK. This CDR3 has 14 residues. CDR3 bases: TGTGCCAGCAGCCAAGATCAGGGACCCTACGAGCAGTACTTC. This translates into CASSQDQGPYEQYF.

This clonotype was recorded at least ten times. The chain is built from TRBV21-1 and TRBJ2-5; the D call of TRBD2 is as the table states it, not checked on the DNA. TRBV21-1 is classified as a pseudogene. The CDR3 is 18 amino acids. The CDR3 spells CASSKPPGTRGAQETQYF. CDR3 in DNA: TGTGCCAGCAGCAAACCCCCCGGGACTAGGGGAGCCCAAGAGACCCAGTACTTC.

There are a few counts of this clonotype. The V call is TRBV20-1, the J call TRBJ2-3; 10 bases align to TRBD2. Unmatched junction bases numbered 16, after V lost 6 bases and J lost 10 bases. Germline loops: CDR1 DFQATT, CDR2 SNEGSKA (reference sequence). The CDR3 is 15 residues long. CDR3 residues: CSAGDSGGPRRSQYF. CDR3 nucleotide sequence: TGCAGTGCCGGGGATAGCGGGGGGCCGAGAAGGTCGCAGTATTTT.

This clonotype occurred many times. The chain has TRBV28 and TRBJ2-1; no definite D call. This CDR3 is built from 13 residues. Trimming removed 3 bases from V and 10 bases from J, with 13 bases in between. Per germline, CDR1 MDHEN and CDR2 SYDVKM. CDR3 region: CASSLASYREQFF. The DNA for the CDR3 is TGTGCCAGCAGTTTGGCTTCCTATAGGGAGCAGTTCTTC. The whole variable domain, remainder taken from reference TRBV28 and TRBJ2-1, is DVKVTQSSRYLVKRTGEKVFLECVQDMDHENMFWYRQDPGLGLRLIYFSYDVKMKEKGDIPEGYSVSREKKERFSLILESASTNQTSMYLCASSLASYREQFFGPGTRLTVL.

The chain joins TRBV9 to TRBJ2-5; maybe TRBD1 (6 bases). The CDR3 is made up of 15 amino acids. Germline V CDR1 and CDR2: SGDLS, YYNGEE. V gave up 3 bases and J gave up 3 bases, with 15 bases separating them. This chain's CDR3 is CASSAAGTQKETQYF. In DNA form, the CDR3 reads TGTGCCAGCAGCGCCGCCGGGACACAAAAAGAGACCCAGTACTTC.

CDR3: CASVGRSTEAFF. CDR3 coding DNA: TGTGCCAGCGTGGGAAGGAGCACTGAAGCTTTCTTT. The genes are TRBV6-5 and TRBJ1-1; D ambiguous. V shed 8 bases and J shed 4 bases, with 11 bases lying between them. Germline-derived CDR1 and CDR2 are MNHEY and SVGAGI. The CDR3 spans 12 residues.

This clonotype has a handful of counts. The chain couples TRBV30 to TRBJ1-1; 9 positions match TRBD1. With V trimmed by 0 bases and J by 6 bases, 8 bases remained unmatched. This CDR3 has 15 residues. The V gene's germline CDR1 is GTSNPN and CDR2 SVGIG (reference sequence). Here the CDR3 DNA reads TGTGCCTGGAGTGTACGGGACAGGGTGGTGGCTGAAGCTTTCTTT. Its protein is CAWSVRDRVVAEAFF.

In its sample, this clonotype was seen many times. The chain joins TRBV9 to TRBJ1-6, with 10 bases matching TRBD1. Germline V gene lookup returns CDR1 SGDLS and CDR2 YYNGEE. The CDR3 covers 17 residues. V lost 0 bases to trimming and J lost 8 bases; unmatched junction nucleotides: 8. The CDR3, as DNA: TGTGCCAGCAGCGTAGCTCCCCAGACAGGGGGCTATTCACCCCTCCACTTT. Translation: CASSVAPQTGGYSPLHF.

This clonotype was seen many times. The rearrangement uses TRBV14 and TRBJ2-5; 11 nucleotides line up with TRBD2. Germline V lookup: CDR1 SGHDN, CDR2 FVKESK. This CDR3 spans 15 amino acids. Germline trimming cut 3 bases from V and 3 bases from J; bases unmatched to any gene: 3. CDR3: CASSQLGLAEETQYF. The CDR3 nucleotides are TGTGCCAGCAGCCAGCTGGGACTAGCGGAAGAGACCCAGTACTTC.